The 16 T cell receptor beta chains in this list originate from one sample, sequenced in a study of beta chain features in type 1 diabetes (dated by TCRdb to the late 2010s). What these receptors recognize is not known. The library was prepared using the immunoSEQ multiplex PCR assay. All of the isolated RNA was reverse transcribed with the High Capacity cDNA Reverse Transcription Kit, so expressed TCRB transcripts were sequenced. TCRdb carries this immuneACCESS record with in-frame sequences only. Its versions omit some clonotypes, under half of them owing to an unresolved V gene in the studies checked, with the rest unexplained. In all, the sample holds roughly 700,000 clones, and around 15% of those were seen once. The ten largest account for less than 0.025% of the sample. Overall results and qualifications from the work: In all four CD4+ subsets, TCRB CDR3 length was moderately but significantly shorter in type 1 diabetes patients.

Input material: naive CD4+ T cells from blood. The sample's cell subset or site label, in plain terms: true naive CD4+ T cells. All receptors come from a man aged 18-30 years with type 1 diabetes.

The chain links TRBV11-2 to TRBJ2-1, with unresolved D. V was shortened by 6 bases and J by 5 bases, with 11 bases between the two germline ends. The germline V gene encodes CDR1 SGHAT and CDR2 FQNNGV. This CDR3 is 13 amino acids long. CDR3 sequence: CASSLGRDNEQFF. The DNA of the CDR3 is TGTGCCAGCAGTCTCGGCCGCGACAATGAGCAGTTCTTC.

For the CDR3, the DNA is TGTGCCAGCAGCCAGGGGTCTGGGACAACTAATGAAAAACTGTTTTTT. It encodes CASSQGSGTTNEKLFF. The J gene is TRBJ1-4, the V gene TRBV7-2; tentative D call: TRBD1 (6 bases). Trimming pared 5 bases from V and 0 bases from J, leaving 13 bases between. In germline, CDR1 is SGHTA, CDR2 FQGNSA. The CDR3 loop spans 16 amino acids.

The chain is built from TRBV10-3 and TRBJ1-2, with D uncertain. Germline CDR1 and CDR2: ENHRY and SYGVKD. The CDR3 length is 13 residues. Between the trimmed V and J ends, which lost 10 bases and 8 bases, there was a span of 20 bases. The CDR3 sequence: CATRIQDLEGYTF. The CDR3 coding sequence is TGTGCCACCAGGATTCAGGATCTTGAGGGCTACACCTTC.

The chain is built from TRBV6-5 and TRBJ1-1; D uncertain. This CDR3 is 14 amino acids long. CDR1 MNHEY and CDR2 SVGAGI come from the germline V gene. The germline V and J ends were trimmed by 4 bases and 3 bases, with 12 bases remaining between them. CDR3 protein: CASSSPGLHTEAFF. The CDR3 DNA reads TGTGCCAGCAGTTCGCCTGGTCTGCACACTGAAGCTTTCTTT.

Note on this clone: Other DNA sequences in the sample encode the same CDR3. The genes are TRBV9 and TRBJ2-5; D remains ambiguous. This CDR3 is built from 12 residues. V was cut by 0 bases and J by 4 bases, with 4 bases left in between. Germline CDR1 is SGDLS and CDR2 is YYNGEE. The CDR3 loop is CASSVDGETQYF. The CDR3 coding sequence is TGTGCCAGCAGCGTAGATGGAGAGACCCAGTACTTC.

The sample holds a few counts of this clone. J is TRBJ2-3 and V is TRBV19, with TRBD2 matching over 9 bases. The CDR3 is made up of 14 amino acids. Germline V gene data show CDR1 as LNHDA and CDR2 as SQIVND (reference sequence). V was pared by 9 bases and J by 6 bases, with 10 bases of the junction left unmatched. The CDR3 sequence is CASKLRGGWDTQYF. The CDR3 DNA reads as TGTGCCAGCAAGCTGCGGGGGGGCTGGGATACGCAGTATTTT.

The chain combines TRBV29-1 with TRBJ1-2; 10 nucleotides align to TRBD1. After removal of 0 bases from V and 4 bases from J, the junction contained 8 bases not matched to a gene. From germline, CDR1 is SQVTM and CDR2 ANQGSEA. This CDR3 region has 16 residues. CDR3 protein: CSVEDVFRTGGYGYTF. The CDR3 DNA sequence: TGCAGCGTTGAAGATGTATTTCGGACAGGGGGCTATGGCTACACCTTC.

This chain uses TRBV9 with TRBJ2-1; weak D call: TRBD2 (6 bases). Deletions cut 4 bases from V and 6 bases from J, with 17 bases between. CDR1 and CDR2 (germline): SGDLS, YYNGEE. CDR3 length: 15 residues. CDR3 DNA sequence: TGTGCCAGCAGCCCCGGGGGAGCGGTCATCAATGAGCAGTTCTTC. Translated, it gives CASSPGGAVINEQFF.

The chain is built from TRBV28 and TRBJ1-1; D not resolved. The V gene's germline CDR1 is MDHEN and CDR2 SYDVKM. The CDR3 extends over 14 amino acids. V dropped 5 bases and J dropped 6 bases, with 16 bases sitting between them. The CDR3 bases are TGTGCCAGCAGTCCTGTACCAGGAGCCGCTGAAGCTTTCTTT. Protein: CASSPVPGAAEAFF.

The rearrangement joins TRBV19 to TRBJ1-6; D gene unclear. The germline V and J ends were trimmed by 0 bases and 4 bases, with 4 bases remaining between them. The CDR3 is 14 residues long. Germline CDR1 LNHDA, CDR2 SQIVND (reference sequence). The CDR3 DNA reads TGTGCCAGTAGTATAGAAGCTTATAATTCACCCCTCCACTTT. Its translation is CASSIEAYNSPLHF. The entire variable domain, with the rest obtained from reference TRBV19 and TRBJ1-6, is as follows: DGGITQSPKYLFRKEGQNVTLSCEQNLNHDAMYWYRQDPGQGLRLIYYSQIVNDFQKGDIAEGYSVSREKKESFPLTVTSAQKNPTAFYLCASSIEAYNSPLHFGNGTRLTVT.

The table lists this clone with a few counts. The rearrangement links TRBV30 to TRBJ1-1; D remains unclear. V dropped 2 bases and J dropped 1 base, with 14 bases sitting between them. The CDR3 loop spans 15 amino acids. The germline CDR1 and CDR2 sequences are GTSNPN and SVGIG (reference sequence). The DNA of the CDR3 is TGTGCCTGGAGTCATTTTTGGCAGAAGAACACTGAAGCTTTCTTT. Its translation: CAWSHFWQKNTEAFF. The full variable domain, completed using reference TRBV30 and TRBJ1-1, is SQTIHQWPATLVQPVGSPLSLECTVEGTSNPNLYWYRQAAGRGLQLLFYSVGIGQISSEVPQNLSASRPQDRQFILSSKKLLLSDSGFYLCAWSHFWQKNTEAFFGQGTRLTVV.

The CDR3 DNA sequence: TGTGCCACAACAGAATCCGGGGAGCTGTTTTTT. Translated, it gives CATTESGELFF. The chain is built from TRBV10-3 and TRBJ2-2; no clear D gene. CDR3 length: 11 amino acids. Germline CDR1 ENHRY, CDR2 SYGVKD. Trimming pared 10 bases from V and 6 bases from J, leaving 9 bases between.

This clone was picked up a small number of times. The chain links TRBV28 to TRBJ1-2; TRBD1 is a possible D gene (5 bases). This CDR3 has 11 amino acids. The V gene's germline CDR1 is MDHEN and CDR2 SYDVKM. With 5 bases removed from V and 6 bases from J, the gap between germline ends came to 7 bases. The CDR3 bases are TGTGCCAGCAGTATCAGGGATGGCTACACCTTC. It translates to CASSIRDGYTF.

This clone turned up a few times. The chain recombines TRBV4-1 with TRBJ2-3; D is unresolved. CDR3 length equals 14 residues. CDR1 and CDR2 from the germline V gene are MGHRA and YSYEKL. V was clipped by 1 base and J by 0 bases, with 5 bases between them. CDR3 nucleotides: TGCGCCAGCAGCCAAGGACACAGCACAGATACGCAGTATTTT. It codes for CASSQGHSTDTQYF.

The sample holds a few counts of this clone. The gene calls are TRBV4-1 and TRBJ2-1, with TRBD1 matching 10 bases. This CDR3 has 16 residues. Germline V gives CDR1 MGHRA, CDR2 YSYEKL. The trim removed 1 base at V and 10 bases at J, leaving 10 bases unmatched. CDR3 in DNA: TGCGCCAGCAGCCAAGTCCGGGACAGGGGCCCAGGGGAGCAGTTCTTC. Protein product: CASSQVRDRGPGEQFF.

This clone has more than one count but fewer than ten. The rearrangement links TRBV5-1 to TRBJ2-3; 10 nucleotides agree with TRBD1. The CDR3 runs to 15 residues. CDR1 is SGHRS and CDR2 is YFSETQ in the germline V gene. J gave up 11 bases and V 1 base, and 10 bases lay outside the gene matches. The CDR3 DNA sequence: TGCGCCAGCAGCTTGACCCCGACAGGGGGCGACCAGCAGTATTTT. Its translation is CASSLTPTGGDQQYF.